The clone carrying this TCR beta chain was counted only a few times. This entry comes from a study of T cells after yellow fever vaccination. Overall study: When fractions had low cell numbers, they were prepared with SMART-Seq v4 Ultra Low Input.

This CDR3 is built from 15 residues. The germline V gene has CDR1 MGHRA and CDR2 YSYEKL. Trimming took off 0 bases at V and 3 bases at J, with 12 bases between the two ends. The study made its TCR cDNA through 5'RACE template switching. That step introduced a universal primer site along with UMIs. TCRdb reprocessed the 5' RACE reads with MiXCR, giving one entry per CDR3 protein. The table includes under 150,000 distinct CDR3 sequences, about 15% detected once. J is TRBJ2-7 and V is TRBV4-1; tentatively, D is TRBD1 (5 bases). The receptor comes from a man between 18 and 35 years old who received the YFV17D yellow fever vaccine. The source material was CD8+ T cells sorted from PBMCs, sampled 5 days after the yellow fever booster vaccination. The CDR3 DNA is TGCGCCAGCAGCCAAGAACCCCGGACAAGCTACGAGCAGTACTTC. Its protein product is CASSQEPRTSYEQYF.